The clone carrying this TCR beta chain was counted ten times or more. Its antigen is not identified. A second PCR, run for roughly 7 to 11 cycles, used a sample-barcoded 5' primer plus a J-beta primer mix. CDR3-containing paired-end reads numbering at least 2.5 million came from each sample. TCRdb fed the 5' RACE reads into MiXCR, producing one record per CDR3 protein. The sample lists 700,000 to 900,000 distinct CDR3 sequences, 53% occurring once. The V and J ends lost 3 bases and 3 bases respectively, with 6 bases between them. Per the germline V gene, CDR1 is SGHTA and CDR2 is FQGNSA. This CDR3 contains 13 residues. The record originates from a study of blood T cells in healthy people across ages. The study, taken as a whole, reports: Age brought a roughly linear fall in TCR beta diversity measured per million T cells.

The sample comprised blood. This receptor was identified in a man at least 80 years old in good health. The rearrangement links TRBV7-2 to TRBJ2-4, with no clear D. The CDR3 nucleotides are TGTGCCAGCAGCTTCAGCGTCAAAAACATTCAGTACTTC. This sequence encodes CASSFSVKNIQYF.